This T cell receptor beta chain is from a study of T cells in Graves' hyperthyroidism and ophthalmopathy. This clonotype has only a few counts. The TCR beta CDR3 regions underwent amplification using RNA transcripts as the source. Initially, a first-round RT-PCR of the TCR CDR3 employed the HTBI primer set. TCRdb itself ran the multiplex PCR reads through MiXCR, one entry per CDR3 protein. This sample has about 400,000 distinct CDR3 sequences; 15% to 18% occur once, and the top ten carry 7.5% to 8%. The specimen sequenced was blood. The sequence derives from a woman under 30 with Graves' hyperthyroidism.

The CDR3 region is CASSPGTSGTIAKNIQYF. DNA of the CDR3: TGCGCCAGCAGCCCGGGGACTAGTGGAACAATAGCCAAAAACATTCAGTACTTC. This chain joins TRBV5-1 and TRBJ2-4, with 8 bases fitting TRBD2. The trim removed 4 bases at V and 0 bases at J, leaving 12 bases unmatched. There are 18 residues in the CDR3. In germline, CDR1 is SGHRS, CDR2 YFSETQ. Filled out from reference TRBV5-1 and TRBJ2-4, the complete variable domain reads KAGVTQTPRYLIKTRGQQVTLSCSPISGHRSVSWYQQTPGQGLQFLFEYFSETQRNKGNFPGRFSGRQFSNSRSEMNVSTLELGDSALYLCASSPGTSGTIAKNIQYFGAGTRLSVL.